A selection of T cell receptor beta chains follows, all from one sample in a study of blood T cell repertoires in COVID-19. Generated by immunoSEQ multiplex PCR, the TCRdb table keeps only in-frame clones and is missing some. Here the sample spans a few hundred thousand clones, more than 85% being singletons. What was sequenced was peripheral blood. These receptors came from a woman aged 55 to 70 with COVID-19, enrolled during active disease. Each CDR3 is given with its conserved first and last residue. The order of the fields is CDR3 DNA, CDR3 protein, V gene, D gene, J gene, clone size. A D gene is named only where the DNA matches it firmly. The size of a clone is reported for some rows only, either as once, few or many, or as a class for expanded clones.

cdr3_nt: TGTGCCAGCAGCCCGACAGGGAGGTCGCTAGCGGGGGCCACCGGGGAGCTGTTTTTT
cdr3_aa: CASSPTGRSLAGATGELFF
v_call: TRBV7-8
d_call: TRBD2
j_call: TRBJ2-2
clone_size: NA

cdr3_nt: TGTGCCAGCAGCAAGCAGGTCAGGAACACTGAAGCTTTCTTT
cdr3_aa: CASSKQVRNTEAFF
v_call: TRBV11-1
d_call: NA
j_call: TRBJ1-1
clone_size: NA

cdr3_nt: TGTGCCAGCAGCTTAAGCCGAAGGGGGTATGGCTACACCTTC
cdr3_aa: CASSLSRRGYGYTF
v_call: TRBV7-2
d_call: NA
j_call: TRBJ1-2
clone_size: NA

cdr3_nt: TGTGCCAGCAGCTTGACTGGATACACTGAAGCTTTCTTT
cdr3_aa: CASSLTGYTEAFF
v_call: TRBV12-3/TRBV12-4
d_call: NA
j_call: TRBJ1-1
clone_size: NA

cdr3_nt: TGTGCCAGCAGGAGGGAGGGGTCCCCTTCACCCCTCCACTTT
cdr3_aa: CASRREGSPSPLHF
v_call: TRBV28
d_call: NA
j_call: TRBJ1-6
clone_size: few

cdr3_nt: TGTGCCAGCAGCTTAAGGACTAGCGGGATTAGCTCCTACGAGCAGTACTTC
cdr3_aa: CASSLRTSGISSYEQYF
v_call: TRBV7-6
d_call: TRBD2
j_call: TRBJ2-7
clone_size: NA

cdr3_nt: TGTGCCAGCAGCTTAAGAGGACAGGGGGCCCAGTACTTC
cdr3_aa: CASSLRGQGAQYF
v_call: TRBV11-2
d_call: TRBD1
j_call: TRBJ2-5
clone_size: NA

cdr3_nt: TGCAGTGCTACCAGGACAGGGGAAGCTTTCTTT
cdr3_aa: CSATRTGEAFF
v_call: TRBV20-1
d_call: TRBD1
j_call: TRBJ1-1
clone_size: NA

cdr3_nt: TGCGCCAGCAGCTTGGTGGCAGGGGGCAACACCGGGGAGCTGTTTTTT
cdr3_aa: CASSLVAGGNTGELFF
v_call: TRBV5-1
d_call: TRBD1
j_call: TRBJ2-2
clone_size: NA

cdr3_nt: TGTAAGCGAAGCGAGGGCTACACCTTC
cdr3_aa: CKRSEGYTF
v_call: TRBV20-1
d_call: NA
j_call: TRBJ1-2
clone_size: NA

cdr3_nt: TGCGCCAGCAGCCCACCGACAGGGGGCACAGATACGCAGTATTTT
cdr3_aa: CASSPPTGGTDTQYF
v_call: TRBV5-1
d_call: TRBD1
j_call: TRBJ2-3
clone_size: NA

cdr3_nt: TGTGCCAGCAGCCCGGGTCGGAGGCAGAGCACAGATACGCAGTATTTT
cdr3_aa: CASSPGRRQSTDTQYF
v_call: TRBV7-3
d_call: NA
j_call: TRBJ2-3
clone_size: few

cdr3_nt: TGTGCCAGCAGCCGCCCGGGGGGCTTAGGCTACACCTTC
cdr3_aa: CASSRPGGLGYTF
v_call: TRBV7-9
d_call: NA
j_call: TRBJ1-2
clone_size: NA

cdr3_nt: TGTGCCAGTAGTATAGGTCCTGACAAGAACACTGAAGCTTTCTTT
cdr3_aa: CASSIGPDKNTEAFF
v_call: TRBV19
d_call: NA
j_call: TRBJ1-1
clone_size: NA

cdr3_nt: TGTGCCAGCAGCAGGACTAGCGGGACCCTGATGGATGAGCAGTTCTTC
cdr3_aa: CASSRTSGTLMDEQFF
v_call: TRBV7-9
d_call: TRBD2
j_call: TRBJ2-1
clone_size: once

cdr3_nt: TGTGCCAGCAGCTATACGCAGGGGGCGCTCTACAATGAGCAGTTCTTC
cdr3_aa: CASSYTQGALYNEQFF
v_call: TRBV11-2
d_call: TRBD1
j_call: TRBJ2-1
clone_size: NA

cdr3_nt: TGTGCCAGCAGCCCCCGAGTGGCTAGCGGATACAATGAGCAGTTCTTC
cdr3_aa: CASSPRVASGYNEQFF
v_call: TRBV4-2
d_call: TRBD2
j_call: TRBJ2-1
clone_size: NA

cdr3_nt: TGTGCCAGCAGCTTAGGACAGGCGACCAGCTATGGCTACACCTTC
cdr3_aa: CASSLGQATSYGYTF
v_call: TRBV7-8
d_call: NA
j_call: TRBJ1-2
clone_size: NA

cdr3_nt: TGTGCCAGCAGCCACGGGACAGGGCTAAACACCATATATTTT
cdr3_aa: CASSHGTGLNTIYF
v_call: TRBV3-1/TRBV3-2
d_call: TRBD1
j_call: TRBJ1-3
clone_size: NA

cdr3_nt: TGTGCCAGCTCAAGGGACAGGGGTACCTATGGCTACACCTTC
cdr3_aa: CASSRDRGTYGYTF
v_call: TRBV18
d_call: TRBD1
j_call: TRBJ1-2
clone_size: NA

cdr3_nt: TGTGCCACCAGCAGAGGACTAGCTTCCGAGCAGTACTTC
cdr3_aa: CATSRGLASEQYF
v_call: TRBV15
d_call: TRBD2
j_call: TRBJ2-7
clone_size: NA

cdr3_nt: TGTGCCAGCAGCTCGAATGACAGGGGAGCTTTCTTT
cdr3_aa: CASSSNDRGAFF
v_call: TRBV7-9
d_call: TRBD1
j_call: TRBJ1-1
clone_size: NA

cdr3_nt: TGCAGCGTTGCCACCGGGACAGGGGGAGGCTACGAGCAGTACTTC
cdr3_aa: CSVATGTGGGYEQYF
v_call: TRBV29-1
d_call: TRBD1
j_call: TRBJ2-7
clone_size: NA

cdr3_nt: TGTGCCAGCAGGGCCACTAGCCCCGGGGCCCAGTACTTC
cdr3_aa: CASRATSPGAQYF
v_call: TRBV2
d_call: NA
j_call: TRBJ2-5
clone_size: NA

cdr3_nt: TGTGCCAGCGGGGATCGGGACAGGGTCGACTACGAGCAGTACTTC
cdr3_aa: CASGDRDRVDYEQYF
v_call: TRBV28
d_call: TRBD1
j_call: TRBJ2-7
clone_size: NA

cdr3_nt: TGCGCCAGCAGCACCATCAGCGGAGCAAGCACAGATACGCAGTATTTT
cdr3_aa: CASSTISGASTDTQYF
v_call: TRBV5-1
d_call: NA
j_call: TRBJ2-3
clone_size: many

cdr3_nt: TGTGCCAGTAGAATCCGGGGGACTGGAAACACCATATATTTT
cdr3_aa: CASRIRGTGNTIYF
v_call: TRBV19
d_call: NA
j_call: TRBJ1-3
clone_size: NA

cdr3_nt: TGTGCCAGCAGTTTCTTGGGACTCGTCTCACCCCTCCACTTT
cdr3_aa: CASSFLGLVSPLHF
v_call: TRBV28
d_call: NA
j_call: TRBJ1-6
clone_size: NA

cdr3_nt: TGTGCCAGCAGAGTGACAGCGAACACCGGGGAGCTGTTTTTT
cdr3_aa: CASRVTANTGELFF
v_call: TRBV9
d_call: NA
j_call: TRBJ2-2
clone_size: NA